This T cell receptor beta chain stems from a study of cytomegalovirus exposure and HLA in healthy donors. Across the study: One earlier analysis, a look at 150 million to 200 million T cells, found approximately 120 million unique TCR beta sequences.

The CDR3 has 15 amino acids. The V gene lost 3 bases and the J gene lost 2 bases, with 13 bases spanning the gap. CDR1 is SEHNR, CDR2 FQNEAQ, per germline (reference sequence). A multiplex PCR was run with 60 Vbeta primers and 13 Jbeta primers. Using immunoSEQ multiplex PCR, the repertoire was profiled, and TCRdb retains in-frame clones only, with some absent. The table includes about 89,000 clones, over 60% detected once. Whereas donors were nominally healthy upon sampling, unrecorded immune exposures were probable. This sequence joins TRBV7-9 and TRBJ1-1; a weak D match, TRBD1 (5 bases). The sequencing input was PBMCs. This sequence was found in a man aged 30 to 39 in good health and CMV-seronegative. The CDR3 protein is CASSFRWGDNTEAFF. CDR3 sequence (DNA): TGTGCCAGCAGCTTTAGGTGGGGGGACAACACTGAAGCTTTCTTT.